The T cell receptor beta chain described here comes from a study of blood T cell repertoires in COVID-19. As for the study in general: Sites across the United States, Italy and Spain contributed samples from acute and convalescent COVID-19. T cells, B-cell-depleted T cells, or PBMCs supplied cDNA or gDNA.

The V gene end was trimmed by 5 bases and the J gene end by 3 bases; junction bases not matched to a gene: 3. This CDR3 is 14 amino acids long. Germline CDR1 is SGHAT and CDR2 is FQNNGV. The method was immunoSEQ multiplex PCR; TCRdb's version includes in-frame clones alone and lacks a portion of them. Of around 160,000 clones detected, approximately 81% appear once; the ten largest clones hold approximately 40%. The sequencing sample was made of peripheral blood. V gene TRBV11-2 combines with J gene TRBJ2-3, with TRBD2 matching over 9 bases. The source is a human donor in a cohort sampled during active COVID-19. DNA for the CDR3: TGTGCCAGCAGCCCCGGACTAGCGACAGATACGCAGTATTTT. This translates into CASSPGLATDTQYF.